One sample yielded the 20 T cell receptor beta chains listed below, sequenced in a study of long-term antiretroviral therapy in people with HIV. The run of the v3.0 immunoSEQ assay was at survey level. Data came from immunoSEQ multiplex PCR; TCRdb stores just in-frame clones and leaves some out. Of more than 25,000 clones in the sample, 87% were seen once. The material sequenced was unsorted PBMCs, taken 2 years after starting antiretroviral therapy. These receptors were obtained from a man in his fifties with HIV.

This chain connects TRBV18 to TRBJ1-1; D uncertain. CDR3 length: 16 amino acids. Germline V gives CDR1 KGHSH, CDR2 LQKENI. Trimming cost V 2 bases and J 1 base, with 14 bases left between them. The CDR3, as DNA: TGTGCCAGCTCACCAAATCCTCCCACAGAGAACACTGAAGCTTTCTTT. It translates to CASSPNPPTENTEAFF.

The V gene is TRBV11-3, the J gene TRBJ1-1; D unclear. Trimming left V 0 bases short and J 2 bases short, with 4 bases between. CDR1 and CDR2 (germline): SGHNT, YENEEA. CDR3 size: 13 residues. This CDR3 reads CASSLEDNTEAFF. CDR3 coding DNA: TGTGCCAGCAGCTTAGAGGATAACACTGAAGCTTTCTTT.

This clone was detected a few times. The chain employs TRBV28 and TRBJ1-3; D is ambiguous. The V gene lost 2 bases and the J gene lost 4 bases, with 9 bases spanning the gap. The CDR3 sequence is 14 residues long. Germline CDR1 is MDHEN and CDR2 is SYDVKM. The CDR3 protein is CASSLVTTGNTIYF. The CDR3 DNA reads TGTGCCAGCAGTTTAGTTACCACCGGAAACACCATATATTTT. Full variable domain (rest looked up from reference TRBV28 and TRBJ1-3): DVKVTQSSRYLVKRTGEKVFLECVQDMDHENMFWYRQDPGLGLRLIYFSYDVKMKEKGDIPEGYSVSREKKERFSLILESASTNQTSMYLCASSLVTTGNTIYFGEGSWLTVV.

The CDR3 region is CASSQEFRANYGYTF. CDR3 nucleotides: TGCGCCAGCAGCCAAGAATTCAGAGCTAACTATGGCTACACCTTC. This chain connects TRBV4-1 to TRBJ1-2, with D uncertain. The germline V gene encodes CDR1 MGHRA and CDR2 YSYEKL. V was pared by 0 bases and J by 0 bases, with 8 bases between. This CDR3 contains 15 residues.

The rearrangement links TRBV11-1 to TRBJ1-1; 7 bases fit TRBD1. With 0 bases clipped from V and 7 bases from J, the junction kept 5 bases outside the gene matches. Germline V gives CDR1 SGHAT, CDR2 FQDESV (reference sequence). The CDR3 covers 14 residues. The CDR3 bases are TGTGCCAGCAGCTTAGCCGGGCACAGGGGTGAAGCTTTCTTT. Translated: CASSLAGHRGEAFF.

The CDR3 DNA reads as TGTGCCAGCAGTTCCGGACAGGGACTGAACACTGAAGCTTTCTTT. It is translated as CASSSGQGLNTEAFF. This chain joins TRBV6-6 and TRBJ1-1, with 8 bases that match TRBD1. Germline values: CDR1 MNHNY, CDR2 SVGAGI (reference sequence). CDR3 length equals 15 residues. Trimming removed 4 bases from V and 0 bases from J; junction bases left unmatched: 4.

CDR3 protein: CASSDGISTEAFF. The CDR3 region has the DNA TGTGCCAGCAGTGATGGTATTTCCACTGAAGCTTTCTTT. The V call is TRBV25-1, the J call TRBJ1-1, with D hard to call. The V end was cut by 3 bases, the J end by 4 bases, with 9 bases between. Germline CDR1 reads MGHDK; CDR2 reads SYGVNS. CDR3 length: 13 residues.

A few counts support this clone. The chain joins TRBV11-2 to TRBJ2-1; D not resolved. This CDR3 is built from 15 residues. CDR1 SGHAT and CDR2 FQNNGV come from the germline V gene. The ends were cut back, 5 bases at V and 0 bases at J, with 11 bases in the middle. The CDR3 region is CASSLVASSYNEQFF. The CDR3, as DNA: TGTGCCAGCAGCCTAGTGGCTAGCTCCTACAATGAGCAGTTCTTC.

The gene calls are TRBV5-6 and TRBJ2-1; TRBD2 agrees at 7 bases. V was pared by 4 bases and J by 4 bases, with 11 bases of the junction left unmatched. Germline lookup yields CDR1 SGHDT and CDR2 YYEEEE. The CDR3 sequence is 16 residues long. CDR3 nucleotides: TGTGCCAGCAGCGCTGACCTCGGGACTAATTACAATGAGCAGTTCTTC. Translating gives CASSADLGTNYNEQFF.

V usage is TRBV7-2 and J usage is TRBJ2-7; TRBD1 or TRBD2 may be the D gene (6 bases each). The V end lost 7 bases, the J end lost 0 bases, and 28 bases lay between the germline ends. Germline V gives CDR1 SGHTA, CDR2 FQGNSA. The CDR3 contains 19 residues. CDR3 DNA: TGTGCCAGCACCTCCCGGAGAGCGCTTTACCGGGGGCACTCCTACGAGCAGTACTTC. Protein sequence: CASTSRRALYRGHSYEQYF.

The chain has TRBV4-3 and TRBJ2-3; TRBD2 matches at 13 bases. Trimming took 1 base from V and 5 from J; bases not matched to a gene: 6. CDR1 and CDR2 from the germline V gene are LGHNA and YSLEER. CDR3 length: 17 residues. Here the CDR3 DNA reads TGCGCCAGCAGCCAAGTAGGACTAGCGGGGGAAAGAGATACGCAGTATTTT. Translating gives CASSQVGLAGERDTQYF.

The chain couples TRBV30 to TRBJ1-6; D is unclear. Trimming pared 1 base from V and 0 bases from J, leaving 10 bases between. Germline V gene sequence: CDR1 GTSNPN, CDR2 SVGIG (reference sequence). This CDR3 region has 16 residues. The CDR3 DNA sequence: TGTGCCTGGAGTGGACCCTCGCGCTCCTATAATTCACCCCTCCACTTT. It yields the protein CAWSGPSRSYNSPLHF.

The DNA of the CDR3 is TGCGCCAGCAGCCAAGATGCCAGCTACGAGCAGTACTTC. It yields the protein CASSQDASYEQYF. This rearrangement joins TRBV4-3 to TRBJ2-7; no clear D. The CDR3 spans 13 residues. Trimming left V 0 bases short and J 3 bases short, with 6 bases between. Germline lookup yields CDR1 LGHNA and CDR2 YSLEER.

CDR3 DNA: TGTGCCAGCAGTTATGACAGGGTTGGCACTGAAGCTTTCTTT. It codes for CASSYDRVGTEAFF. V gene TRBV6-1 combines with J gene TRBJ1-1, with 7 bases identical to TRBD1. This CDR3 is 14 amino acids long. The germline gives CDR1 MNHNS, CDR2 SASEGT. V was pared by 5 bases and J by 4 bases, with 7 bases of the junction left unmatched.

The chain carries TRBV6-4 and TRBJ2-3, with 9 positions matching TRBD2. Germline values: CDR1 MRHNA, CDR2 SNTAGT. Losses at the gene ends were 2 bases for V and 4 bases for J; bases not matched to a gene: 4. The CDR3 extends over 15 amino acids. The CDR3 nucleotides are TGTGCCAGCAGTGACGGAGCGGGGGGCCCAGATACGCAGTATTTT. Its protein product is CASSDGAGGPDTQYF.

This rearrangement joins TRBV13 to TRBJ1-2, with D maybe TRBD1 (6 bases). The CDR3 consists of 16 residues. Trimming left V 0 bases short and J 1 base short, with 12 bases between. CDR1 and CDR2 (germline): PRHDT, FYEKMQ (reference sequence). The CDR3: CASSLGGGQLNYGYTF. CDR3 DNA: TGTGCCAGCAGCTTAGGCGGGGGACAACTTAACTATGGCTACACCTTC.

This clone has only a few counts. The V call is TRBV7-2, the J call TRBJ1-2; perhaps TRBD1 as D (5 bases). This CDR3 spans 15 amino acids. The V end was cut by 1 base, the J end by 5 bases, with 14 bases between. Germline CDR1 reads SGHTA; CDR2 reads FQGNSA. The CDR3 sequence: CASSLDPGHGYGYTF. The CDR3 DNA is TGTGCCAGCAGCTTAGATCCCGGACACGGTTATGGCTACACCTTC.

V usage is TRBV2 and J usage is TRBJ2-1; D ambiguous. Germline V gene sequence: CDR1 SNHLY, CDR2 FYNNEI. Trimming removed 2 bases from V and 7 bases from J, with 3 bases in between. This CDR3 is built from 11 residues. The CDR3: CASSETNEQFF. CDR3 sequence (DNA): TGTGCCAGCAGTGAAACGAATGAGCAGTTCTTC.

This clone is a singleton in its sample. V usage is TRBV5-5 and J usage is TRBJ1-4; D uncertain. Trimming took 1 base from V and 5 from J, leaving 9 bases between them. Germline CDR1 is SGHKS and CDR2 is YYEKEE (reference sequence). CDR3 size: 14 residues. The CDR3 region is CASSLYPRNEKLFF. DNA for the CDR3: TGTGCCAGCAGCTTGTATCCGCGAAATGAAAAACTGTTTTTT.

CDR3 bases: TGCGCCAGCAGCTTGTCTATACAAGGGCCGGGAGAGACCCAGTACTTC. This gives the protein CASSLSIQGPGETQYF. The genes are TRBV5-1 and TRBJ2-5; no definite D call. Germline V CDR1 and CDR2: SGHRS, YFSETQ. Trimming cost V 1 base and J 4 bases, with 17 bases left between them. This CDR3 comprises 16 residues. The entire variable domain, with the rest obtained from reference TRBV5-1 and TRBJ2-5, is as follows: KAGVTQTPRYLIKTRGQQVTLSCSPISGHRSVSWYQQTPGQGLQFLFEYFSETQRNKGNFPGRFSGRQFSNSRSEMNVSTLELGDSALYLCASSLSIQGPGETQYFGPGTRLLVL.